One and the same sample provided the 5 T cell receptor beta chains below, sequenced in a study of beta chain features in type 1 diabetes. Reverse transcribing all isolated RNA meant expressed TCRB transcripts were sequenced. Using immunoSEQ multiplex PCR, the repertoire was profiled, and TCRdb retains in-frame clones only, with some absent. The sample holds 860,000 or so clones, under 20% seen once. Sequenced: naive CD4+ T cells from blood. Receptors originate from a young woman in good health.

This clone was observed a few times. The chain uses TRBV5-4 and TRBJ2-1, with 7 bases matching TRBD1. V lost 4 bases and J lost 0; bases outside the gene matches: 7. The CDR3 is 16 residues long. Germline V lookup: CDR1 SGHNT, CDR2 YYREEE (reference sequence). The CDR3: CASSALTGSSYNEQFF. Written as DNA, the CDR3 is TGTGCCAGCAGCGCCCTGACAGGGAGCTCCTACAATGAGCAGTTCTTC.

The V call is TRBV5-6, the J call TRBJ2-5; D not resolved. Germline CDR1 SGHDT, CDR2 YYEEEE. This CDR3 spans 14 amino acids. V lost 3 bases and J lost 0, with 9 bases in between. This CDR3 is CASSSYSYQETQYF. As DNA, the CDR3 is TGTGCCAGCAGCTCTTACAGCTACCAAGAGACCCAGTACTTC.

The rearrangement joins TRBV27 to TRBJ1-3; D gene ambiguous. V lost 6 bases to trimming and J lost 0 bases, with 6 bases between them. The length of the CDR3 is 13 residues. The germline V gene has CDR1 MNHEY and CDR2 SMNVEV (reference sequence). Here the CDR3 DNA reads TGTGCCAGCAGGGCTTCCTCTGGAAACACCATATATTTT. It is translated as CASRASSGNTIYF.

Details on this clone: This same CDR3 is encoded by further DNA sequences in the sample. The chain links TRBV7-3 to TRBJ2-1; weak D call: TRBD2 (5 bases). The CDR3 contains 15 residues. The germline gives CDR1 SGHTA, CDR2 FQGTGA. V dropped 3 bases and J dropped 2 bases, with 11 bases sitting between them. The DNA for the CDR3 is TGTGCCAGCAGCTTGCGGCTAGCAGCCTACAATGAGCAGTTCTTC. Translating gives CASSLRLAAYNEQFF. Based on the CDR3 plus reference TRBV7-3 and TRBJ2-1, the full variable domain is GAGVSQTPSNKVTEKGKYVELRCDPISGHTALYWYRQSLGQGPEFLIYFQGTGAADDSGLPNDRFFAVRPEGSVSTLKIQRTERGDSAVYLCASSLRLAAYNEQFFGPGTRLTVL.

The table lists this clone with a few counts. The chain links TRBV6-1 to TRBJ2-6; no reliable D call. Germline V gene lookup returns CDR1 MNHNS and CDR2 SASEGT. The CDR3 is made up of 15 amino acids. Deletions cut 4 bases from V and 1 base from J, with 8 bases between. The CDR3 bases are TGTGCCAGCAGTGGTCAGAGATCTGGGGCCAACGTCCTGACTTTC. As protein: CASSGQRSGANVLTF.